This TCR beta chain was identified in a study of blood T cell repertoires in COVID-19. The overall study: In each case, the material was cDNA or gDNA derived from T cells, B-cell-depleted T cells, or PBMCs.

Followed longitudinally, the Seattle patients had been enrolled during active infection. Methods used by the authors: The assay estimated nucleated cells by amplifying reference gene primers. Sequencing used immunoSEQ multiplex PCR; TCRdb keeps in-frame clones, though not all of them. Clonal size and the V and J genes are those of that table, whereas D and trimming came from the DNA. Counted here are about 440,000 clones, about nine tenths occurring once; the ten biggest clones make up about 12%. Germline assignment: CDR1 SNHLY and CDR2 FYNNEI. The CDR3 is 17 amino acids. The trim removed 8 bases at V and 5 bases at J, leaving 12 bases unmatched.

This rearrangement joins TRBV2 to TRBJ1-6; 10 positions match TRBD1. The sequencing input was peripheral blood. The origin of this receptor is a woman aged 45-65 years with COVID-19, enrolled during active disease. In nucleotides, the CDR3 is TGTGCCAGCTTAGCCAGGCGAGGGACAGGGGATAATTCACCCCTCCACTTT. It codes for CASLARRGTGDNSPLHF.